Below, 21 T cell receptor beta chains from the same sample are listed, as sequenced in a study of shared clonotypes between healthy human individuals. Profiling relied on immunoSEQ multiplex PCR, and the TCRdb table lists in-frame clones only, not all of them. The sample yields more than 2,000,000 clones, over 85% seen once. Material: naive CD4+ T cells sorted from blood. As for subset: CD45RA+ positively selected. The receptors originated from a man aged 18 to 29 in good health.

The table lists this clone with a count of one. This chain joins TRBV20-1 and TRBJ2-7; TRBD2 might be the D (5 bases). The length of the CDR3 is 11 residues. Germline V gives CDR1 DFQATT, CDR2 SNEGSKA (reference sequence). This CDR3 is CAAAAPYEQYF. As DNA, the CDR3 is TGCGCCGCAGCGGCTCCCTACGAGCAGTACTTC.

The count of this clone is one. The V and J genes are TRBV6-1 and TRBJ2-5; a possible D gene is TRBD2 (5 bases). Trimming stripped 7 bases from V and 2 bases from J, with 11 bases between. The CDR3 runs to 13 residues. Germline V gene sequence: CDR1 MNHNS, CDR2 SASEGT. As DNA, the CDR3 is TGTGCCAGCACCCAAGACTATCAAGAGACCCAGTACTTC. Translated: CASTQDYQETQYF.

The gene calls are TRBV29-1 and TRBJ2-2; 9 bases match TRBD1. Looked up from germline, CDR1 is SQVTM and CDR2 is ANQGSEA. This CDR3 is 15 amino acids long. V was clipped by 7 bases and J by 3 bases; unmatched bases: 9. CDR3 DNA: TGCAGCGCCGAGGGACAGGGACCCTACACCGGGGAGCTGTTTTTT. Protein: CSAEGQGPYTGELFF.

This clone was observed a single time. Other DNA sequences within the sample encode an identical CDR3. V usage is TRBV5-4 and J usage is TRBJ1-1, with TRBD1 identical over 7 bases. Per the germline V gene, CDR1 is SGHNT and CDR2 is YYREEE (reference sequence). The J segment lost 2 bases and the V segment lost 4 bases, leaving 8 bases of the junction unmatched. This CDR3 has 15 amino acids. The DNA for the CDR3 is TGTGCCAGCAGCCTCGCCGGGACAGTCAACACTGAAGCTTTCTTT. It encodes CASSLAGTVNTEAFF.

J is TRBJ1-2 and V is TRBV4-3, with 7 nucleotides matching TRBD1. Germline loops: CDR1 LGHNA, CDR2 YSLEER. This CDR3 region has 15 residues. The J segment lost 7 bases and the V segment lost 0 bases, leaving 8 bases of the junction unmatched. The chain's CDR3 is CASSQEGRGVGGYTF. The CDR3 coding sequence is TGCGCCAGCAGCCAAGAGGGCAGGGGGGTAGGTGGCTACACCTTC.

The rearrangement links TRBV5-1 to TRBJ2-2, with TRBD1 identical over 10 bases. V trimming: 4 bases; J trimming: 7 bases; junction bases outside the gene matches: 10. This CDR3 has 16 amino acids. Looked up from germline, CDR1 is SGHRS and CDR2 is YFSETQ. The CDR3 nucleotides are TGCGCCAGCAGCCCCAGACAGGGGGCGCGTAACGGGGAGCTGTTTTTT. Protein product: CASSPRQGARNGELFF.

The chain recombines TRBV6-1 with TRBJ1-1, with D possibly being TRBD1 (5 bases). V was cut by 6 bases and J by 5 bases, with 13 bases left in between. This CDR3 has 13 amino acids. Germline V lookup: CDR1 MNHNS, CDR2 SASEGT. The CDR3 loop reads CASSGTSGTEAFF. CDR3 nucleotide sequence: TGTGCCAGCAGCGGGACCTCTGGGACTGAAGCTTTCTTT.

This clone was picked up one time. The chain carries TRBV5-4 and TRBJ2-7; no clear D gene. Trimming shortened V by 4 bases and J by 1 base, and 9 bases separated the two germline ends. Germline values: CDR1 SGHNT, CDR2 YYREEE (reference sequence). The CDR3 runs 13 residues. CDR3 DNA sequence: TGTGCCAGCAGCCACGACGATTCCTACGAGCAGTACTTC. Translated, it gives CASSHDDSYEQYF.

Of note for this clone: The junction differs from germline at one of its ends, possibly a read error. The rearrangement links TRBV2 to TRBJ2-2, with D perhaps matching TRBD2 (6 bases). Germline V gene sequence: CDR1 SNHLY, CDR2 FYNNEI. This CDR3 is 14 amino acids long. CDR3 nucleotides: TGTGCCACCCCCCGGGAGAAAGGACACCGGGGAGCTGTTTTT. This gives the protein CATPREKGHRGAVF.

The chain carries TRBV27 and TRBJ1-6; 8 bases match TRBD1. V gave up 6 bases and J gave up 10 bases; unmatched junction bases: 14. This CDR3 spans 16 amino acids. In germline, CDR1 is MNHEY, CDR2 SMNVEV (reference sequence). CDR3 bases: TGTGCCAGCAGGGCAAACCGGGACAGGAACTTATCACCCCTCCACTTT. This sequence encodes CASRANRDRNLSPLHF.

This rearrangement joins TRBV7-3 to TRBJ2-7; tentatively, D is TRBD2 (5 bases). Germline lookup yields CDR1 SGHTA and CDR2 FQGTGA. V was clipped by 11 bases and J by 4 bases, with 12 bases between them. The CDR3 contains 11 residues. CDR3 coding DNA: TGTGCCGGAGCTACGGGGTACGAGCAGTACTTC. Translating it yields CAGATGYEQYF.

The V and J genes are TRBV7-9 and TRBJ2-1; the D gene is possibly TRBD1 (6 bases). Trimming removed 7 bases at V and 8 bases at J, with 18 bases between. The CDR3 spans 14 residues. Germline lookup yields CDR1 SEHNR and CDR2 FQNEAQ (reference sequence). CDR3 nucleotides: TGTGCCAGCACCCGAGGACAGTTGGCCCATGAGCAGTTCTTC. Its translation: CASTRGQLAHEQFF.

This clone was seen only once. The rearrangement links TRBV6-5 to TRBJ1-2; no clear D gene. The V end was cut by 6 bases, the J end by 0 bases, with 11 bases between. Germline V gene sequence: CDR1 MNHEY, CDR2 SVGAGI. This CDR3 has 14 amino acids. The CDR3 DNA reads as TGTGCCAGCAGGTACGGGAAGACTAACTATGGCTACACCTTC. Its protein is CASRYGKTNYGYTF.

The chain recombines TRBV28 with TRBJ1-5, with TRBD1 matching 7 bases. V lost 6 bases, J lost 0 bases, and 5 bases stayed unmatched. The CDR3 runs to 15 residues. The germline V gene encodes CDR1 MDHEN and CDR2 SYDVKM. The CDR3 loop reads CASSRGQYSNQPQHF. CDR3 sequence (DNA): TGTGCCAGCAGCCGGGGACAGTATAGCAATCAGCCCCAGCATTTT.

Only one count was recorded for this clone. At the DNA level, this CDR3 is encoded by other sequences in the same sample as well. CDR3 coding DNA: TGTGCCAGCAGTCCCAGGACAGGAGCGAACACCGGGGAGCTGTTTTTT. It encodes CASSPRTGANTGELFF. This chain uses TRBV2 with TRBJ2-2; 7 bases are a match to TRBD1. Germline-derived CDR1 and CDR2 are SNHLY and FYNNEI. This CDR3 has 16 residues. The V segment lost 5 bases and the J segment 0 bases; nucleotides outside the gene matches: 6.

This clone has a handful of counts. This chain joins TRBV28 and TRBJ1-2, with D uncertain. Trimming took 7 bases from V and 4 from J, leaving 7 bases between them. The length of the CDR3 is 11 residues. Germline V lookup: CDR1 MDHEN, CDR2 SYDVKM. The CDR3 loop reads CASMSGYGYTF. DNA of the CDR3: TGTGCCAGCATGAGTGGCTATGGCTACACCTTC.

This chain connects TRBV6-1 to TRBJ2-1; D is possibly TRBD1 (6 bases). The V end was cut by 2 bases, the J end by 2 bases, with 10 bases between. The CDR3 has 15 residues. CDR1 and CDR2 (germline): MNHNS, SASEGT. Here the CDR3 reads CASSETGRAYNEQFF. The CDR3 bases are TGTGCCAGCAGTGAAACAGGGAGAGCCTACAATGAGCAGTTCTTC.

This chain joins TRBV28 and TRBJ1-5; a possible D gene is TRBD1 (5 bases). The CDR3 loop spans 15 amino acids. Per germline, CDR1 MDHEN and CDR2 SYDVKM. V was trimmed by 8 bases and J by 0 bases, leaving 14 bases between them. The CDR3 spells CASSMRTLSNQPQHF. Here the CDR3 DNA reads TGTGCCAGCTCAATGAGGACACTTAGCAATCAGCCCCAGCATTTT. The variable domain in full, completed from reference TRBV28 and TRBJ1-5, reads DVKVTQSSRYLVKRTGEKVFLECVQDMDHENMFWYRQDPGLGLRLIYFSYDVKMKEKGDIPEGYSVSREKKERFSLILESASTNQTSMYLCASSMRTLSNQPQHFGDGTRLSIL.

This clone occurred once. The J gene is TRBJ2-7, the V gene TRBV4-3; D perhaps matches TRBD2 (7 bases). This CDR3 spans 15 amino acids. Germline V gives CDR1 LGHNA, CDR2 YSLEER. The V and J ends lost 4 bases and 4 bases respectively, with 17 bases between them. CDR3 sequence reads: CASSPQWGGPYEQYF. For the CDR3, the DNA is TGCGCCAGCAGCCCCCAGTGGGGGGGGCCATACGAGCAGTACTTC.

The V gene is TRBV7-2, the J gene TRBJ2-1; no reliable D call. The CDR3 runs to 13 residues. Per the germline V gene, CDR1 is SGHTA and CDR2 is FQGNSA. V gave up 5 bases and J gave up 8 bases, with 13 bases separating them. The CDR3 DNA reads TGTGCCAGCAGCCCCTCTAGGGTCCATGAGCAGTTCTTC. It translates to CASSPSRVHEQFF.

V is TRBV2 and J is TRBJ2-2; D may correspond to TRBD1 or TRBD2 (5 bases each). CDR1 and CDR2 from the germline V gene are SNHLY and FYNNEI. Trimming shortened V by 11 bases and J by 7 bases, and 17 bases separated the two germline ends. The CDR3 is 13 amino acids. CDR3 loop: CACSGLVGGELFF. The CDR3 DNA follows: TGTGCCTGTTCGGGGCTAGTGGGCGGGGAGCTGTTTTTT.